The 16 T cell receptor beta chains below were found in one sample sequenced in a study of blood T cells in healthy people across ages. A second roughly 6 to 12 cycle PCR used barcoded and J-beta primers. TCRdb fed the 5' RACE reads into MiXCR, producing one record per CDR3 protein. The sample has about 760,000 distinct CDR3 sequences; more than 20% are singletons. This sample was shared with a second study, whose subject was T cells of mothers and their children.

Sequenced: blood. All receptors derive from a boy younger than 18 in good health.

This clonotype has more than one count but fewer than ten. The chain links TRBV15 to TRBJ2-5; D is unresolved. CDR1 and CDR2 (germline): LNHNV, YYDKDF (reference sequence). The CDR3 is 13 amino acids. The V and J ends lost 6 bases and 2 bases respectively, with 10 bases between them. The CDR3 coding sequence is TGTGCCACCAGTCCAGCTACTCAAGAGACCCAGTACTTC. Encoded protein: CATSPATQETQYF.

The rearrangement joins TRBV20-1 to TRBJ1-3; 7 positions match TRBD1. Germline V gene data show CDR1 as DFQATT and CDR2 as SNEGSKA (reference sequence). After removal of 5 bases from V and 2 bases from J, the junction contained 6 bases not matched to a gene. The CDR3 runs 14 residues. CDR3 sequence: CSALDRETGNTIYF. CDR3 nucleotide sequence: TGCAGTGCTCTTGACAGGGAGACTGGAAACACCATATATTTT.

The V and J genes are TRBV4-1 and TRBJ1-4; D gene ambiguous. V lost 6 bases and J 7 bases, leaving 12 bases between the germline ends. CDR1 and CDR2 (germline): MGHRA, YSYEKL. The CDR3 sequence is 13 residues long. The CDR3 coding sequence is TGCGCCAGCAGACGGGATTTAGGTGAAAAACTGTTTTTT. Protein product: CASRRDLGEKLFF.

Ten or more counts support this clonotype. The V and J genes are TRBV24-1 and TRBJ2-7; no reliable D call. CDR1 is KGHDR, CDR2 SFDVKD, per germline. The V and J ends lost 0 bases and 7 bases respectively, with 3 bases between them. The CDR3 runs 11 residues. The CDR3 loop is CATSDLWEQYF. The CDR3, as DNA: TGTGCCACCAGTGATTTGTGGGAGCAGTACTTC.

A few counts support this clonotype. The V and J genes are TRBV5-1 and TRBJ2-7; tentative D call: TRBD2 (5 bases). The tail of the sequence fits TRBJ2-1 better, so the J call may be wrong. Germline V lookup: CDR1 SGHRS, CDR2 YFSETQ. This CDR3 is 14 amino acids long. The CDR3 region has the DNA TGCGCCAGCAGCTCTCTGACTGGACTCAATGAGCAGTTCTTC. Its protein product is CASSSLTGLNEQFF.

This chain links TRBV9 with TRBJ2-1; 11 bases line up with TRBD2. The tail of the sequence fits TRBJ2-5 better, so the J call may be wrong. Germline lookup yields CDR1 SGDLS and CDR2 YYNGEE. This CDR3 region has 15 residues. CDR3 coding DNA: TGTGCCAGCAGCGCTGTAGCGGGAGGGCCGGAGGCCCAGTACTTC. Amino acids: CASSAVAGGPEAQYF.

There are many counts of this clonotype. CDR3 in DNA: TGTGCCAGCAGCTTAGGGAGACAGGGCTACGAGCAGTACTTC. The encoded protein is CASSLGRQGYEQYF. The rearrangement joins TRBV11-2 to TRBJ2-7; TRBD1 matches at 7 bases. CDR3 length: 14 amino acids. Per germline, CDR1 SGHAT and CDR2 FQNNGV. V shed 1 base, J shed 3 bases, and the junction held 3 bases outside the gene matches. Drawing the rest from reference TRBV11-2 and TRBJ2-7, the complete variable domain is EAGVAQSPRYKIIEKRQSVAFWCNPISGHATLYWYQQILGQGPKLLIQFQNNGVVDDSQLPKDRFSAERLKGVDSTLKIQPAKLEDSAVYLCASSLGRQGYEQYFGPGTRLTVT.

This clonotype was found a few times. The V and J genes are TRBV28 and TRBJ2-1; D may be TRBD1 (6 bases). The length of the CDR3 is 12 residues. Trimming left V 5 bases short and J 8 bases short, with 10 bases between. Germline V lookup: CDR1 MDHEN, CDR2 SYDVKM. CDR3 protein: CASSQGSDEQFF. CDR3 bases: TGTGCCAGCAGTCAGGGGAGCGATGAGCAGTTCTTC. The entire variable domain, with the rest obtained from reference TRBV28 and TRBJ2-1, is as follows: DVKVTQSSRYLVKRTGEKVFLECVQDMDHENMFWYRQDPGLGLRLIYFSYDVKMKEKGDIPEGYSVSREKKERFSLILESASTNQTSMYLCASSQGSDEQFFGPGTRLTVL.

Details on this clonotype: One junction end disagrees with the germline gene, perhaps due to a read error. J is TRBJ1-4 and V is TRBV4-3; D is perhaps TRBD1 (6 bases). Germline lookup yields CDR1 LGHNA and CDR2 YSLEER. The CDR3 extends over 16 amino acids. CDR3 sequence (DNA): TGCGCCAGCAGCCAAGATTTTGTGCAGGGGTGGGAAAAACTGTCTTTT. Its translation: CASSQDFVQGWEKLSF.

This clonotype was seen ten or more times. V and J are TRBV20-1 and TRBJ2-4; D gene ambiguous. CDR3 size: 11 residues. Per the germline V gene, CDR1 is DFQATT and CDR2 is SNEGSKA (reference sequence). Trimming removed 4 bases from V and 7 bases from J, with 8 bases in between. The CDR3 nucleotides read TGCAGTGCTACCCCCGACAACATTCAGTACTTC. It is translated as CSATPDNIQYF.

The chain couples TRBV5-1 to TRBJ2-1; D may be TRBD2 (6 bases). The DNA end is more similar to TRBJ2-7, so the J call may be wrong. The CDR3 runs 14 residues. CDR1 and CDR2 (germline): SGHRS, YFSETQ. The CDR3 protein is CASSLADGGTEQYF. CDR3 coding DNA: TGCGCCAGCAGCTTGGCGGACGGAGGGACGGAGCAGTACTTC.

The chain carries TRBV2 and TRBJ1-5; D not resolved. Germline V gives CDR1 SNHLY, CDR2 FYNNEI. CDR3 length: 15 residues. V lost 2 bases to trimming and J lost 4 bases, with 12 bases between them. The CDR3 nucleotides read TGTGCCAGCAGTGAATTCGGCAGGTCTAATCAGCCCCAGCATTTT. Protein: CASSEFGRSNQPQHF.

The chain combines TRBV29-1 with TRBJ2-7; possible D gene TRBD2, 5 bases. V lost 0 bases, J lost 4 bases, and 13 bases lay in between. Looked up from germline, CDR1 is SQVTM and CDR2 is ANQGSEA. This CDR3 has 14 residues. The CDR3 reads CSVEEGNGEYEQYF. The CDR3 DNA is TGCAGCGTTGAAGAGGGTAATGGGGAGTACGAGCAGTACTTC.

This CDR3 is CASSFKWQPQHF. The CDR3 nucleotides are TGTGCCAGCAGTTTTAAGTGGCAACCCCAGCATTTT. The chain combines TRBV28 with TRBJ1-5; D is uncertain. V lost 3 bases to trimming and J lost 10 bases, with 10 bases between them. The CDR3 is 12 residues long. CDR1 is MDHEN and CDR2 is SYDVKM in the germline V gene. The entire variable domain, with the rest obtained from reference TRBV28 and TRBJ1-5, is as follows: DVKVTQSSRYLVKRTGEKVFLECVQDMDHENMFWYRQDPGLGLRLIYFSYDVKMKEKGDIPEGYSVSREKKERFSLILESASTNQTSMYLCASSFKWQPQHFGDGTRLSIL.

This clonotype was seen only a few times. V usage is TRBV11-2 and J usage is TRBJ2-5; 7 bases are shared with TRBD1. Unmatched junction bases numbered 8, after V lost 5 bases and J lost 5 bases. The CDR3 consists of 14 residues. Germline assignment: CDR1 SGHAT and CDR2 FQNNGV. CDR3 amino acids: CASSPQGKGETQYF. The CDR3 nucleotides read TGTGCCAGCAGCCCACAGGGGAAAGGGGAGACCCAGTACTTC. Filled out from reference TRBV11-2 and TRBJ2-5, the complete variable domain reads EAGVAQSPRYKIIEKRQSVAFWCNPISGHATLYWYQQILGQGPKLLIQFQNNGVVDDSQLPKDRFSAERLKGVDSTLKIQPAKLEDSAVYLCASSPQGKGETQYFGPGTRLLVL.

The chain joins TRBV25-1 to TRBJ1-1; D perhaps matches TRBD1 (6 bases). Germline CDR1 MGHDK, CDR2 SYGVNS. The CDR3 totals 15 residues. V was shortened by 2 bases and J by 1 base, with 11 bases between the two germline ends. DNA for the CDR3: TGTGCCAGCAGTGAAGCTGGGGGGGCGAACACTGAAGCTTTCTTT. It yields the protein CASSEAGGANTEAFF.